What follows are 10 T cell receptor beta chains derived from one specimen sequenced in a study of blood T cell repertoires in COVID-19. Libraries were prepared by immunoSEQ multiplex PCR; TCRdb keeps only in-frame clonotypes and omits some of them. The sample has hundreds of thousands of clones, roughly 84% seen once. Sequences were obtained from PBMCs or T cells enriched from blood (not recorded which). The source is a woman between 40 and 55 years old who had recovered from COVID-19.

J is TRBJ1-2 and V is TRBV6-2 or TRBV6-3; TRBD1 is a possible D gene (6 bases). Per germline, CDR1 MNHEY and CDR2 SVGEGT. Trimming took off 2 bases at V and 6 bases at J, with 19 bases between the two ends. This CDR3 spans 16 amino acids. The CDR3 reads CASSYQDSVRVNGYTF. CDR3 nucleotide sequence: TGTGCCAGCAGTTACCAGGACAGCGTTCGGGTGAATGGCTACACCTTC.

The chain employs TRBV18 and TRBJ1-1; D remains ambiguous. Germline V CDR1 and CDR2: KGHSH, LQKENI. V lost 6 bases to trimming and J lost 5 bases, with 13 bases between them. The CDR3 length is 13 residues. The CDR3 spells CASSLLGDTEAFF. The CDR3 nucleotides read TGTGCCAGCTCGCTGCTAGGAGATACTGAAGCTTTCTTT.

The chain recombines TRBV7-3 with TRBJ2-2, with 12 bases fitting TRBD2. CDR3 size: 15 residues. Per the germline V gene, CDR1 is SGHTA and CDR2 is FQGTGA. Trimming cost V 5 bases and J 8 bases; bases outside gene matches: 6. Written as DNA, the CDR3 is TGTGCCAGCAGCGTCGGGACTAGCGGGTTTGGGGAGCTGTTTTTT. This sequence encodes CASSVGTSGFGELFF.

The chain joins TRBV10-2 to TRBJ1-2; TRBD1 is a possible D gene (5 bases). The CDR3 sequence is 15 residues long. Germline V gene data show CDR1 as WSHSY and CDR2 as SAAADI. V lost 5 bases and J 6 bases, leaving 19 bases between the germline ends. The CDR3 DNA sequence: TGCGCCAGCAGTCAGGGAATGTGGGCTCAGGATGGCTACACCTTC. It encodes CASSQGMWAQDGYTF.

This clone was observed a handful of times. The chain employs TRBV10-3 and TRBJ2-1; 11 nucleotides agree with TRBD1. The CDR3 has 12 residues. CDR1 ENHRY and CDR2 SYGVKD come from the germline V gene. V dropped 8 bases and J dropped 10; count of bases not matched to a gene: 4. Here the CDR3 DNA reads TGTGCCATCCGGGGACAGGGGGACGAGCAGTTCTTC. It codes for CAIRGQGDEQFF.

This clone was found a few times. V usage is TRBV28 and J usage is TRBJ1-1; 10 positions agree with TRBD1. V lost 7 bases and J lost 5; bases outside the gene matches: 7. Germline lookup yields CDR1 MDHEN and CDR2 SYDVKM. The CDR3 extends over 14 amino acids. CDR3 in DNA: TGTGCCAGCAAACGGGACAGGGGAGGGACTGAAGCTTTCTTT. Its translation: CASKRDRGGTEAFF.

The rearrangement uses TRBV2 and TRBJ2-1; TRBD2 matches at 9 bases. Germline lookup yields CDR1 SNHLY and CDR2 FYNNEI. Germline trimming cut 3 bases from V and 8 bases from J; bases unmatched to any gene: 11. The CDR3 contains 16 residues. CDR3: CASSEWLAGRFYEQFF. The CDR3 nucleotides are TGTGCCAGCAGTGAGTGGCTAGCGGGAAGGTTCTATGAGCAGTTCTTC.

The chain carries TRBV5-1 and TRBJ1-1; 9 bases are a match to TRBD1. Per germline, CDR1 SGHRS and CDR2 YFSETQ. CDR3 length: 15 amino acids. After removal of 4 bases from V and 4 bases from J, the junction contained 8 bases not matched to a gene. For the CDR3, the DNA is TGCGCCAGCAGCCGGACAGGGGAAAGGGCCACTGAAGCTTTCTTT. Protein: CASSRTGERATEAFF.

This clone occurred once. CDR3 bases: TGTGCCAGTATAGGACAGCCGAACACTGAAGCTTTCTTT. Its protein product is CASIGQPNTEAFF. This chain uses TRBV19 with TRBJ1-1, with D maybe TRBD1 (6 bases). The V and J ends lost 7 bases and 1 base respectively, with 10 bases between them. This CDR3 spans 13 amino acids. The germline gives CDR1 LNHDA, CDR2 SQIVND (reference sequence).

This clone was observed once. The J gene is TRBJ1-1, the V gene TRBV29-1; D is ambiguous. The CDR3 length is 13 residues. V lost 8 bases and J lost 5, with 18 bases in between. In germline, CDR1 is SQVTM, CDR2 ANQGSEA. The CDR3 loop reads CSSRAGRETEAFF. Written as DNA, the CDR3 is TGCAGCTCGAGGGCGGGGAGGGAGACTGAAGCTTTCTTT.